This T cell receptor beta chain was profiled in a study of shared clonotypes between healthy human individuals. V dropped 3 bases and J dropped 7; count of bases not matched to a gene: 7. CDR1 SGHDT and CDR2 YYEEEE come from the germline V gene. The CDR3 length is 14 residues. Some clones are missing from TCRdb's copy, which holds only in-frame ones; the method was immunoSEQ multiplex PCR. The sample yields 2,500,000 or so clones, roughly 90% seen once. The sequenced material came from naive CD4+ T cells from PBMCs. The subset here: CD45RA+ positively selected. The TCR originated in a man in his late teens or twenties in good health. Some clones in this sample may be carry-over from other donors' samples. The chain is built from TRBV5-6 and TRBJ1-5, with 7 bases matching TRBD1. The CDR3 DNA sequence: TGTGCCAGCAGCTCCACAACAGGGGACCAGCCCCAGCATTTT. This encodes CASSSTTGDQPQHF. Full variable domain (rest looked up from reference TRBV5-6 and TRBJ1-5): DAGVTQSPTHLIKTRGQQVTLRCSPKSGHDTVSWYQQALGQGPQFIFQYYEEEERQRGNFPDRFSGHQFPNYSSELNVNALLLGDSALYLCASSSTTGDQPQHFGDGTRLSIL.